What follows are 29 T cell receptor beta chains derived from one specimen sequenced in a study of cytomegalovirus exposure and HLA in healthy donors. PCR was performed using 60 Vbeta and 13 Jbeta primers. Generated by immunoSEQ multiplex PCR, the TCRdb table keeps only in-frame clones and is missing some. The sample gives about 160,000 clones, around 78% of which show up once; roughly 1.5% is in the top ten. The sample comprised PBMCs. The receptors come from a man between 40 and 49 years old in good health and CMV-seronegative.

The chain joins TRBV30 to TRBJ2-3, with a possible D match to TRBD2 (6 bases). CDR1 and CDR2 from the germline V gene are GTSNPN and SVGIG (reference sequence). V was trimmed by 0 bases and J by 2 bases, leaving 12 bases between them. This CDR3 region has 15 residues. CDR3 residues: CAWSVRDLLTDTQYF. The CDR3, as DNA: TGTGCCTGGAGTGTTCGGGACTTACTCACAGATACGCAGTATTTT. Full variable domain (outside the CDR3, taken from reference TRBV30 and TRBJ2-3): SQTIHQWPATLVQPVGSPLSLECTVEGTSNPNLYWYRQAAGRGLQLLFYSVGIGQISSEVPQNLSASRPQDRQFILSSKKLLLSDSGFYLCAWSVRDLLTDTQYFGPGTRLTVL.

This clone occurred once. The junction departs from germline at one end; a sequencing error may be responsible. The J gene is TRBJ1-4, the V gene TRBV7-9; no reliable D call. Germline-derived CDR1 and CDR2 are SEHNR and FQNEAQ (reference sequence). This CDR3 spans 14 amino acids. CDR3 in amino acids: CSSSPVQSREKLFF. The CDR3 DNA is TGTTCCAGCAGCCCCGTCCAATCGAGAGAAAAACTGTTTTTT.

The chain is built from TRBV7-8 and TRBJ1-2; TRBD1 agrees at 11 bases. Looked up from germline, CDR1 is SGHVS and CDR2 is FQNEAQ. After removal of 9 bases from V and 2 bases from J, the junction contained 8 bases not matched to a gene. The CDR3 extends over 15 amino acids. The CDR3 loop reads CARDRGRDINYGYTF. CDR3 in DNA: TGTGCCAGGGACAGGGGGCGGGATATAAACTATGGCTACACCTTC.

The chain combines TRBV10-3 with TRBJ2-7; 9 bases agree with TRBD1. Germline-derived CDR1 and CDR2 are ENHRY and SYGVKD. The ends lost 3 bases at V and 5 bases at J; junction bases unmatched: 8. This CDR3 region has 15 residues. Here the CDR3 DNA reads TGTGCCATCAGTGACCAGACAGGGGGTGGCGACGAGCAGTACTTC. Translation: CAISDQTGGGDEQYF.

The genes are TRBV7-3 and TRBJ2-7; TRBD2 agrees at 10 bases. This CDR3 is 14 amino acids long. After removal of 5 bases from V and 6 bases from J, the junction contained 7 bases not matched to a gene. Germline CDR1 SGHTA, CDR2 FQGTGA. The CDR3 loop is CASSKSSGSSEQYF. In nucleotides, the CDR3 is TGTGCCAGCAGCAAGTCTAGCGGGAGTTCCGAGCAGTACTTC. The whole variable domain, remainder taken from reference TRBV7-3 and TRBJ2-7, is GAGVSQTPSNKVTEKGKYVELRCDPISGHTALYWYRQSLGQGPEFLIYFQGTGAADDSGLPNDRFFAVRPEGSVSTLKIQRTERGDSAVYLCASSKSSGSSEQYFGPGTRLTVT.

The rearrangement links TRBV12-5 to TRBJ1-3; weak D call: TRBD1 (5 bases). Trimming pared 1 base from V and 3 bases from J, leaving 10 bases between. The CDR3 is made up of 15 amino acids. Germline CDR1 LGHNT, CDR2 FRNRAP. The CDR3 sequence: CASGLGGTYGNTIYF. In nucleotides, the CDR3 is TGTGCTAGTGGTTTGGGGGGGACTTATGGAAACACCATATATTTT.

CDR3 loop: CASTTLAGDYYGYTF. CDR3 DNA: TGTGCCAGCACTACTCTGGCCGGTGACTACTATGGCTACACCTTC. The chain has TRBV5-4 and TRBJ1-2; unclear D gene. The CDR3 totals 15 residues. V was trimmed by 6 bases and J by 3 bases, leaving 18 bases between them. The germline V gene encodes CDR1 SGHNT and CDR2 YYREEE (reference sequence). Combining the CDR3 with reference TRBV5-4 and TRBJ1-2 gives the whole variable domain ETGVTQSPTHLIKTRGQQVTLRCSSQSGHNTVSWYQQALGQGPQFIFQYYREEENGRGNFPPRFSGLQFPNYSSELNVNALELDDSALYLCASTTLAGDYYGYTFGSGTRLTVV.

This clone has only a few counts. The chain couples TRBV25-1 to TRBJ2-3, with TRBD1 identical over 7 bases. There are 13 residues in the CDR3. Looked up from germline, CDR1 is MGHDK and CDR2 is SYGVNS. The trim removed 5 bases at V and 2 bases at J, leaving 1 base unmatched. This CDR3 reads CASSQGDTDTQYF. CDR3 DNA: TGTGCCAGCAGTCAGGGGGACACAGATACGCAGTATTTT.

The chain employs TRBV10-3 and TRBJ2-5, with D possibly being TRBD2 (5 bases). Per the germline V gene, CDR1 is ENHRY and CDR2 is SYGVKD. V lost 3 bases to trimming and J lost 5 bases, with 10 bases between them. There are 13 residues in the CDR3. CDR3 in amino acids: CAISESSLETQYF. The CDR3 coding sequence is TGTGCCATCAGTGAATCTAGCCTGGAGACCCAGTACTTC.

The chain's CDR3 is CASNEGGEVHNEKLFF. CDR3 DNA: TGTGCCAGCAACGAAGGGGGGGAAGTACACAATGAAAAACTGTTTTTT. The rearrangement links TRBV7-9 to TRBJ1-4, with D tentatively TRBD1 (6 bases). The CDR3 has 16 residues. Germline CDR1 is SEHNR and CDR2 is FQNEAQ (reference sequence). The V gene lost 7 bases and the J gene lost 5 bases, with 20 bases spanning the gap.

J is TRBJ2-4 and V is TRBV7-2; D is perhaps TRBD2 (5 bases). This CDR3 is 15 amino acids long. CDR1 SGHTA and CDR2 FQGNSA come from the germline V gene. Trimming stripped 4 bases from V and 12 bases from J, with 22 bases between. DNA for the CDR3: TGTGCCAGCAGCTCCGCCGGCGGGCGCCATGGCAGTCAGTACTTC. It yields the protein CASSSAGGRHGSQYF.

The chain is built from TRBV7-2 and TRBJ1-1, with D perhaps matching TRBD1 (6 bases). V lost 3 bases and J 4 bases, leaving 12 bases between the germline ends. Germline V gene sequence: CDR1 SGHTA, CDR2 FQGNSA. The CDR3 length is 14 residues. The CDR3: CASSLSGVSTEAFF. As DNA, the CDR3 is TGTGCCAGCAGCTTGTCAGGGGTGAGCACTGAAGCTTTCTTT.

This clone was seen a single time. The genes are TRBV19 and TRBJ2-5; TRBD1 aligns across 7 bases. Germline CDR1 and CDR2: LNHDA and SQIVND (reference sequence). V lost 0 bases to trimming and J lost 2 bases; unmatched junction nucleotides: 3. The CDR3 is 15 amino acids. The CDR3, as DNA: TGTGCCAGTAGTATAGAAGGGGGACAGCAAGAGACCCAGTACTTC. Protein: CASSIEGGQQETQYF.

Concerning this clone itself: The sample holds other DNA sequences that translate to the same CDR3. The CDR3 spells CASSLDRNTEAFF. As DNA, the CDR3 is TGCGCCAGCAGTTTAGACAGGAACACTGAAGCTTTCTTT. The chain combines TRBV5-1 with TRBJ1-1, with TRBD1 as a possible D gene (5 bases). Germline V lookup: CDR1 SGHRS, CDR2 YFSETQ. The CDR3 is made up of 13 amino acids. With 5 bases removed from V and 1 base from J, the gap between germline ends came to 9 bases.

This clone has a single count. This chain connects TRBV5-5 to TRBJ2-5, with D perhaps TRBD1 (8 bases). Germline lookup yields CDR1 SGHKS and CDR2 YYEKEE (reference sequence). The ends were cut back, 2 bases at V and 5 bases at J, with 22 bases in the middle. The CDR3 runs 17 residues. The CDR3 is CASSLRQGRESRETQYF. The CDR3 nucleotides are TGTGCCAGCAGCTTAAGACAGGGGAGGGAGTCTAGGGAGACCCAGTACTTC.

This clone has only a few counts. This chain uses TRBV15 with TRBJ1-3, with D possibly being TRBD1 (6 bases). Between the trimmed V and J ends, which lost 5 bases and 2 bases, there was a span of 13 bases. The germline CDR1 and CDR2 sequences are LNHNV and YYDKDF (reference sequence). The CDR3 has 15 amino acids. This chain's CDR3 is CATSEYTGTGNTIYF. CDR3 sequence (DNA): TGTGCCACCAGCGAGTATACAGGGACTGGAAACACCATATATTTT.

J is TRBJ2-2 and V is TRBV4-1; TRBD2 might be the D (5 bases). Germline assignment: CDR1 MGHRA and CDR2 YSYEKL. V lost 1 base and J lost 1, with 19 bases in between. The CDR3 has 19 amino acids. Here the CDR3 reads CASSQGLLRAVQNTGELFF. CDR3 DNA: TGCGCCAGCAGCCAAGGGCTCCTGCGAGCGGTTCAGAACACCGGGGAGCTGTTTTTT.

This clone has a single count. This sequence joins TRBV19 and TRBJ1-2; D remains unclear. Germline V gene data show CDR1 as LNHDA and CDR2 as SQIVND (reference sequence). V gave up 5 bases and J gave up 7 bases, with 17 bases separating them. This CDR3 has 14 residues. CDR3 in amino acids: CASSGEFQIPGYTF. Here the CDR3 DNA reads TGTGCCAGTAGTGGGGAGTTCCAAATCCCTGGCTACACCTTC.

This chain's CDR3 is CASSLDRAGELFF. CDR3 bases: TGCGCCAGCAGCCTGGACAGGGCCGGGGAGCTGTTTTTT. The V gene is TRBV5-1, the J gene TRBJ2-2, with 8 bases lining up with TRBD1. CDR3 length: 13 amino acids. Germline lookup yields CDR1 SGHRS and CDR2 YFSETQ. J was trimmed by 6 bases and V by 4 bases; bases with no gene match: 2.

V and J are TRBV11-3 and TRBJ2-1; 12 bases are shared with TRBD1. V lost 4 bases to trimming and J lost 6 bases; unmatched junction nucleotides: 4. This CDR3 spans 15 amino acids. CDR1 and CDR2 from the germline V gene are SGHNT and YENEEA. The CDR3 region has the DNA TGTGCCAGCAGCTCCCGGGACAGGGGGCCCAATGAGCAGTTCTTC. Amino acid sequence: CASSSRDRGPNEQFF.

The CDR3 is CASSPLLGQGADGYTF. The CDR3 DNA follows: TGCGCCAGCAGCCCCCTCCTTGGACAGGGGGCAGATGGCTACACCTTC. V is TRBV5-1 and J is TRBJ1-2; 11 positions agree with TRBD1. The V and J ends lost 4 bases and 6 bases, in that order; junction bases with no gene match: 11. This CDR3 spans 16 amino acids. Germline V lookup: CDR1 SGHRS, CDR2 YFSETQ. Using reference TRBV5-1 and TRBJ1-2 for the parts outside the CDR3, the full variable domain is KAGVTQTPRYLIKTRGQQVTLSCSPISGHRSVSWYQQTPGQGLQFLFEYFSETQRNKGNFPGRFSGRQFSNSRSEMNVSTLELGDSALYLCASSPLLGQGADGYTFGSGTRLTVV.

This clone occurred once. This likely comes from a read error, as the CDR3 has no conserved phenylalanine or tryptophan at its end. The DNA is omitted, as the CDR3 cannot be located on it reliably, and the CDR3 follows TCRdb's listing. The rearrangement uses TRBV7-9 and TRBJ2-2; the table's D call, TRBD2, has no DNA check behind it. The CDR3 sequence runs 11 residues, both termini included. Germline CDR1 reads SEHNR; CDR2 reads FQNEAQ (reference sequence). The CDR3 reads CSSSLVSGFRT.

This sequence joins TRBV19 and TRBJ1-5; 7 bases are a match to TRBD1. Germline trimming cut 6 bases from V and 0 bases from J; bases unmatched to any gene: 17. The germline V gene encodes CDR1 LNHDA and CDR2 SQIVND (reference sequence). CDR3 length equals 19 residues. CDR3 sequence reads: CASSTRTDRRFYSNQPQHF. The CDR3, as DNA: TGTGCCAGTAGCACCCGAACGGACAGGAGGTTTTATAGCAATCAGCCCCAGCATTTT.

V is TRBV5-4 and J is TRBJ2-5; D call uncertain. Per the germline V gene, CDR1 is SGHNT and CDR2 is YYREEE (reference sequence). Trimming cost V 10 bases and J 4 bases, with 17 bases left between them. The CDR3 is 13 amino acids. CDR3 loop: CAYCPGSRETQYF. CDR3 in DNA: TGTGCCTATTGCCCAGGATCCCGAGAGACCCAGTACTTC. The full variable domain, with the rest looked up from reference TRBV5-4 and TRBJ2-5, is ETGVTQSPTHLIKTRGQQVTLRCSSQSGHNTVSWYQQALGQGPQFIFQYYREEENGRGNFPPRFSGLQFPNYSSELNVNALELDDSALYLCAYCPGSRETQYFGPGTRLLVL.

The chain employs TRBV19 and TRBJ1-2, with D hard to call. The CDR3 spans 13 residues. Deletions cut 7 bases from V and 2 bases from J, with 11 bases between. CDR1 LNHDA and CDR2 SQIVND come from the germline V gene (reference sequence). CDR3 amino acids: CASMGRPNYGYTF. The CDR3 DNA sequence: TGTGCCAGTATGGGGAGACCCAACTATGGCTACACCTTC.

This clone was picked up a small number of times. V gene TRBV19 combines with J gene TRBJ1-2; maybe TRBD1 (5 bases). Germline assignment: CDR1 LNHDA and CDR2 SQIVND (reference sequence). CDR3 length: 12 residues. Trimming shortened V by 6 bases and J by 4 bases, and 9 bases separated the two germline ends. The CDR3 nucleotides read TGTGCCAGTAGGACAGATAGCTATGGCTACACCTTC. It translates to CASRTDSYGYTF.

This clone was counted a few times. The chain couples TRBV7-2 to TRBJ2-7; D is perhaps TRBD2 (5 bases). The CDR3 loop spans 14 amino acids. CDR1 is SGHTA, CDR2 FQGNSA, per germline. Trimming removed 5 bases at V and 0 bases at J, with 11 bases between. CDR3 amino acids: CASSRSRDSYEQYV. Here the CDR3 DNA reads TGTGCCAGCAGCCGCAGTCGGGACTCCTACGAGCAGTACGTC.

The V gene is TRBV11-2, the J gene TRBJ2-3, with 9 bases identical to TRBD2. J gave up 6 bases and V 2 bases, and 9 bases lay outside the gene matches. The CDR3 has 16 residues. Germline values: CDR1 SGHAT, CDR2 FQNNGV. The CDR3 DNA follows: TGTGCCAGCAGCTTATTCGCTAGCGGGATTCGGGATACGCAGTATTTT. Protein sequence: CASSLFASGIRDTQYF.

V usage is TRBV18 and J usage is TRBJ2-7; D is possibly TRBD1 (6 bases). V lost 10 bases, J lost 3 bases, and 16 bases lay in between. Germline assignment: CDR1 KGHSH and CDR2 LQKENI. CDR3 length: 13 amino acids. The CDR3 protein is CATGRGGVYEQYF. Here the CDR3 DNA reads TGTGCCACTGGGAGAGGGGGAGTCTACGAGCAGTACTTC.